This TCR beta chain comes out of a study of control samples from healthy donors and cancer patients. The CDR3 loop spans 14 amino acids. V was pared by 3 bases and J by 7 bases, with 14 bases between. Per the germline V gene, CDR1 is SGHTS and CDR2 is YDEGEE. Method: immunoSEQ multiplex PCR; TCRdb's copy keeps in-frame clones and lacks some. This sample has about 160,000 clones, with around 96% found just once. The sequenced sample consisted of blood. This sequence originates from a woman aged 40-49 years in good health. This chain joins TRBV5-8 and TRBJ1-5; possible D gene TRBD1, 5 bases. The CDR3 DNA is TGTGCCAGCAGCTCCGGACAAGTGGGGCAGCCCCAGCATTTT. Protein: CASSSGQVGQPQHF.